This T cell receptor (beta chain) was retrieved from a study of T cell clonality in common variable immunodeficiency. V was cut by 8 bases and J by 2 bases, with 4 bases left in between. CDR3 length: 10 amino acids. From germline, CDR1 is MNHEY and CDR2 SVGEGT. This clone was seen at least ten times. Antigen: not known. The read is 3 residues too short to cover the CDR3 end, so that end is filled in from the germline J gene. Overall study findings and caveats: Reportedly, TCR beta sequences from common variable immunodeficiency showed fewer deletions and N-nucleotide insertions.

Using immunoSEQ multiplex PCR, the repertoire was profiled, and TCRdb retains in-frame clones only, with some absent. There are about 26,000 clones in the sample, none observed a single time. Material for sequencing was peripheral blood mononuclear cells. The chain joins TRBV6-2 or TRBV6-3 to TRBJ2-7; D not certain. The sequence was collected from a human donor with common variable immunodeficiency. The covered CDR3 bases are TGTGCCAGCGGCACCTACGAG. Translation: CASGTYE. Given in full, the CDR3 is CASGTYEQYF.